This passage covers 29 T cell receptor beta chains from one sample sequenced in a study of blood T cell repertoires in COVID-19. Sequencing used immunoSEQ multiplex PCR; TCRdb keeps in-frame clones, though not all of them. The sample has over 150,000 clones, 75% to 95% seen once; the top ten hold 0.55%. The sequenced sample was peripheral blood. The receptor set was obtained from a man in his fifties with acute or convalescent COVID-19.

This rearrangement joins TRBV6-5 to TRBJ2-7; D gene ambiguous. V lost 4 bases, J lost 7 bases, and 11 bases lay in between. The CDR3 loop spans 12 amino acids. From germline, CDR1 is MNHEY and CDR2 SVGAGI. DNA for the CDR3: TGTGCCAGCAGTTCATCCCTCGGGGAGCAGTACGTC. This translates into CASSSSLGEQYV.

V and J are TRBV10-1 and TRBJ2-7; weak D call: TRBD2 (5 bases). Germline V CDR1 and CDR2: WNHNN, SYGVQD (reference sequence). Trimming shortened V by 5 bases and J by 5 bases, and 13 bases separated the two germline ends. CDR3 length: 13 residues. This chain's CDR3 is CASSSLEVDEQYF. CDR3 in DNA: TGCGCCAGCAGTTCACTAGAGGTTGACGAGCAGTACTTC.

The chain uses TRBV4-3 and TRBJ1-3; 8 bases fit TRBD1. Germline V gives CDR1 LGHNA, CDR2 YSLEER. The V gene end was trimmed by 2 bases and the J gene end by 0 bases; junction bases not matched to a gene: 6. This CDR3 has 17 residues. CDR3 nucleotides: TGCGCCAGCAGCCAAAGCCGGGACAGGTTCTCTGGAAACACCATATATTTT. Protein: CASSQSRDRFSGNTIYF.

V gene TRBV5-6 combines with J gene TRBJ2-7; TRBD2 agrees at 11 bases. Germline V CDR1 and CDR2: SGHDT, YYEEEE. The CDR3 covers 15 residues. Trimming took 4 bases from V and 3 from J; bases not matched to a gene: 6. CDR3 sequence: CASSPGGLADYEQYF. As DNA, the CDR3 is TGTGCCAGCAGCCCGGGGGGACTAGCGGACTACGAGCAGTACTTC.

The gene calls are TRBV5-1 and TRBJ1-2; D not certain. Germline V gene lookup returns CDR1 SGHRS and CDR2 YFSETQ. Trimming took off 4 bases at V and 6 bases at J, with 10 bases between the two ends. CDR3 length: 12 amino acids. The CDR3 sequence: CASSRTLDGYTF. As DNA, the CDR3 is TGCGCCAGCAGCCGAACGTTAGATGGCTACACCTTC.

The gene calls are TRBV28 and TRBJ2-6, with 14 bases lining up with TRBD2. With 4 bases clipped from V and 2 bases from J, the junction kept 1 base outside the gene matches. CDR3 size: 17 residues. Per germline, CDR1 MDHEN and CDR2 SYDVKM. The CDR3 loop reads CASSSGLAGAGANVLTF. CDR3 DNA: TGTGCCAGCAGTTCGGGACTAGCGGGGGCTGGGGCCAACGTCCTGACTTTC.

The chain has TRBV2 and TRBJ2-7, with 7 bases aligning to TRBD2. The germline V gene encodes CDR1 SNHLY and CDR2 FYNNEI. V lost 6 bases and J lost 5; bases outside the gene matches: 7. This CDR3 has 13 amino acids. The chain's CDR3 is CASSWRENDEQYF. CDR3 in DNA: TGTGCCAGCAGCTGGCGGGAGAACGACGAGCAGTACTTC.

The chain couples TRBV27 to TRBJ1-6, with no clear D. The CDR3 runs to 13 residues. Germline V gene lookup returns CDR1 MNHEY and CDR2 SMNVEV (reference sequence). The V end lost 6 bases, the J end lost 13 bases, and 16 bases lay between the germline ends. The CDR3 nucleotides read TGTGCCAGCAGACTGGGAGGAATTTCCCCCCTCCACTTT. Its translation is CASRLGGISPLHF.

This rearrangement joins TRBV18 to TRBJ1-1; no clear D. The CDR3 runs 16 residues. Germline V lookup: CDR1 KGHSH, CDR2 LQKENI. V was clipped by 0 bases and J by 1 base, with 12 bases between them. CDR3 loop: CASSPPTGWANTEAFF. As DNA, the CDR3 is TGTGCCAGCTCACCACCGACGGGGTGGGCGAACACTGAAGCTTTCTTT.

The chain combines TRBV6-5 with TRBJ1-4; 10 bases map to TRBD1. This CDR3 is built from 14 residues. Germline V gene data show CDR1 as MNHEY and CDR2 as SVGAGI. V shed 3 bases and J 9 bases; nucleotides not matched to a gene: 4. The CDR3 region is CASSYLTGGKKLFF. The DNA of the CDR3 is TGTGCCAGCAGTTATCTGACAGGGGGCAAAAAACTGTTTTTT.

This clone has a single count. The chain employs TRBV7-8 and TRBJ2-1; no firm D call. V was trimmed by 6 bases and J by 3 bases, leaving 9 bases between them. Looked up from germline, CDR1 is SGHVS and CDR2 is FQNEAQ. The CDR3 is 13 residues long. In DNA, the CDR3 is TGTGCCAGCAGTTTCGGGTTCTACAATGAGCAGTTCTTC. As protein: CASSFGFYNEQFF. The full variable domain, rest sourced from reference TRBV7-8 and TRBJ2-1, is GAGVSQSPRYKVAKRGQDVALRCDPISGHVSLFWYQQALGQGPEFLTYFQNEAQLDKSGLPSDRFFAERPEGSVSTLKIQRTQQEDSAVYLCASSFGFYNEQFFGPGTRLTVL.

V is TRBV29-1 and J is TRBJ1-1; D perhaps matches TRBD1 (5 bases). The CDR3 contains 14 residues. Germline CDR1 SQVTM, CDR2 ANQGSEA. Trimming pared 6 bases from V and 6 bases from J, leaving 20 bases between. DNA for the CDR3: TGCAGCGTAGATACGGGATTCACGGGGGCTGAAGCTTTCTTT. Translation gives CSVDTGFTGAEAFF.

V gene TRBV19 combines with J gene TRBJ2-5; 7 nucleotides line up with TRBD2. The junction had 4 bases not matched to a gene; V was cut back by 1 base and J by 5 bases. The germline gives CDR1 LNHDA, CDR2 SQIVND (reference sequence). This CDR3 contains 14 residues. Written as DNA, the CDR3 is TGTGCCAGTAGTATAGTTTCCGGGGGGGAGACCCAGTACTTC. Protein sequence: CASSIVSGGETQYF.

The chain carries TRBV5-1 and TRBJ2-1; the match to TRBD1 covers 7 bases. The CDR3 covers 15 residues. CDR1 and CDR2 from the germline V gene are SGHRS and YFSETQ. V was pared by 3 bases and J by 3 bases, with 6 bases of the junction left unmatched. In DNA, the CDR3 is TGCGCCAGCAGCTCAGCCTACAGGGGCTACAATGAGCAGTTCTTC. This encodes CASSSAYRGYNEQFF.

This sequence joins TRBV7-3 and TRBJ2-6, with 8 bases fitting TRBD1. Germline CDR1 and CDR2: SGHTA and FQGTGA. The CDR3 runs to 16 residues. Germline trimming cut 5 bases from V and 2 bases from J; bases unmatched to any gene: 5. CDR3 nucleotides: TGTGCCAGCAGCGGAAACAGGGGGACTGGGGCCAACGTCCTGACTTTC. Its protein is CASSGNRGTGANVLTF.

The chain is built from TRBV27 and TRBJ2-2, with 7 bases fitting TRBD2. Germline V gene lookup returns CDR1 MNHEY and CDR2 SMNVEV (reference sequence). Germline trimming cut 10 bases from V and 6 bases from J; bases unmatched to any gene: 20. This CDR3 has 17 amino acids. CDR3 loop: CAILFAGELSWAGELFF. CDR3 bases: TGTGCCATCCTTTTCGCGGGAGAGCTAAGTTGGGCCGGGGAGCTGTTTTTT.

The CDR3 sequence: CASSLGGPLRMNTEAFF. CDR3 DNA: TGCGCCAGCAGCTTGGGAGGGCCTCTACGCATGAACACTGAAGCTTTCTTT. The V gene is TRBV5-1, the J gene TRBJ1-1; no firm D call. Germline V gives CDR1 SGHRS, CDR2 YFSETQ. The CDR3 is 17 amino acids. With 0 bases removed from V and 0 bases from J, the gap between germline ends came to 15 bases.

The gene calls are TRBV10-3 and TRBJ2-2; TRBD2 matches 10 bases. V was clipped by 3 bases and J by 4 bases; unmatched bases: 2. The CDR3 is 15 amino acids. The V gene's germline CDR1 is ENHRY and CDR2 SYGVKD. The CDR3 here is CAISDSSGGTGELFF. CDR3 nucleotide sequence: TGTGCCATCAGTGACTCTAGCGGGGGCACCGGGGAGCTGTTTTTT.

The CDR3 DNA follows: TGTGCCAGCAGCCTGTGGACTAGCGGGAGGGCATACAATGAGCAGTTCTTC. Encoded protein: CASSLWTSGRAYNEQFF. The rearrangement uses TRBV14 and TRBJ2-1; 15 bases line up with TRBD2. Germline trimming cut 4 bases from V and 4 bases from J; bases unmatched to any gene: 5. The germline CDR1 and CDR2 sequences are SGHDN and FVKESK. There are 17 residues in the CDR3.

The chain carries TRBV11-2 and TRBJ1-2; D is possibly TRBD1 (6 bases). The CDR3 spans 14 residues. V dropped 5 bases and J dropped 4 bases, with 14 bases sitting between them. CDR1 and CDR2 from the germline V gene are SGHAT and FQNNGV. CDR3 region: CASSDRDTRYGYTF. In DNA form, the CDR3 reads TGTGCCAGCAGCGACCGGGACACACGCTATGGCTACACCTTC. The full variable domain, its missing parts supplied by reference TRBV11-2 and TRBJ1-2, is EAGVAQSPRYKIIEKRQSVAFWCNPISGHATLYWYQQILGQGPKLLIQFQNNGVVDDSQLPKDRFSAERLKGVDSTLKIQPAKLEDSAVYLCASSDRDTRYGYTFGSGTRLTVV.

For the CDR3, the DNA is TGTGCCAGCACCATACAGGGGGCGACTTATGGCTACACCTTC. The encoded protein is CASTIQGATYGYTF. The V gene is TRBV2, the J gene TRBJ1-2; 9 bases map to TRBD1. This CDR3 contains 14 residues. J was trimmed by 5 bases and V by 7 bases; bases with no gene match: 8. Germline V gene data show CDR1 as SNHLY and CDR2 as FYNNEI.

The genes are TRBV7-6 and TRBJ1-1, with D possibly being TRBD1 (6 bases). Between the trimmed V and J ends, which lost 1 base and 0 bases, there was a span of 9 bases. Germline V gene data show CDR1 as SGHVS and CDR2 as FNYEAQ. This CDR3 region has 15 residues. CDR3: CASSLEAGVNTEAFF. CDR3 nucleotides: TGTGCCAGCAGCTTAGAAGCAGGGGTGAACACTGAAGCTTTCTTT.

The chain is built from TRBV28 and TRBJ1-1, with D tentatively TRBD1 (5 bases). Germline lookup yields CDR1 MDHEN and CDR2 SYDVKM. The CDR3 has 16 residues. V was trimmed by 6 bases and J by 1 base, leaving 18 bases between them. The CDR3 loop is CASSPGSGGPNTEAFF. The CDR3 DNA is TGTGCCAGCAGCCCAGGCTCCGGGGGACCGAACACTGAAGCTTTCTTT.

This chain joins TRBV15 and TRBJ1-2; TRBD1 aligns across 7 bases. CDR1 is LNHNV, CDR2 YYDKDF, per germline (reference sequence). The CDR3 totals 16 residues. The trim removed 5 bases at V and 3 bases at J, leaving 12 bases unmatched. The CDR3 protein is CATSPGTDPRYYGYTF. The CDR3 DNA reads TGTGCCACCAGCCCGGGGACAGACCCCCGGTACTATGGCTACACCTTC. Based on the CDR3 plus reference TRBV15 and TRBJ1-2, the full variable domain is DAMVIQNPRYQVTQFGKPVTLSCSQTLNHNVMYWYQQKSSQAPKLLFHYYDKDFNNEADTPDNFQSRRPNTSFCFLDIRSPGLGDTAMYLCATSPGTDPRYYGYTFGSGTRLTVV.

The chain links TRBV6-2 or TRBV6-3 to TRBJ1-6; D might be TRBD1 (6 bases). The V gene's germline CDR1 is MNHEY and CDR2 SVGEGT. This CDR3 contains 15 residues. Deletions cut 6 bases from V and 9 bases from J, with 18 bases between. The CDR3 sequence is CASRPQGFRGSPLHF. The CDR3 coding sequence is TGTGCCAGCAGACCTCAGGGGTTTCGTGGTTCACCCCTCCACTTT.

The V call is TRBV5-4, the J call TRBJ2-7; TRBD2 aligns across 8 bases. With V trimmed by 0 bases and J by 6 bases, 2 bases remained unmatched. The CDR3 spans 13 residues. Germline CDR1 is SGHNT and CDR2 is YYREEE (reference sequence). CDR3 sequence reads: CASSLGLASEQYF. The CDR3 nucleotides are TGTGCCAGCAGCTTGGGACTAGCGAGCGAGCAGTACTTC.

In its sample, this clone was seen a few times. This chain links TRBV29-1 with TRBJ1-4; TRBD1 matches at 8 bases. Trimming cost V 6 bases and J 8 bases; bases outside gene matches: 5. Germline V gives CDR1 SQVTM, CDR2 ANQGSEA. This CDR3 is built from 12 residues. The CDR3 region has the DNA TGCAGCGTAAAAGACAGGGGAGAAAAACTGTTTTTT. It translates to CSVKDRGEKLFF.

V is TRBV7-2 and J is TRBJ2-4; D is unresolved. Looked up from germline, CDR1 is SGHTA and CDR2 is FQGNSA. The CDR3 is 13 amino acids. Trimming removed 8 bases from V and 0 bases from J, with 8 bases in between. CDR3 sequence: CASSAIAKNIQYF. The DNA of the CDR3 is TGTGCCAGCTCCGCTATAGCCAAAAACATTCAGTACTTC.

J is TRBJ2-1 and V is TRBV18; a weak D match, TRBD2 (5 bases). CDR1 is KGHSH, CDR2 LQKENI, per germline. The V end was cut by 3 bases, the J end by 6 bases, with 12 bases between. The CDR3 extends over 14 amino acids. For the CDR3, the DNA is TGTGCCAGCTCACCCCAGAGGGATAGCAATGAGCAGTTCTTC. This gives the protein CASSPQRDSNEQFF.